This T cell receptor (beta chain) was sequenced in a study of blood T cell repertoires in COVID-19. CDR3 length equals 15 residues. Germline V gene sequence: CDR1 SNHLY, CDR2 FYNNEI. With 9 bases clipped from V and 1 base from J, the junction kept 8 bases outside the gene matches. This clone was counted once. This table comes from immunoSEQ multiplex PCR, and its TCRdb copy is limited to in-frame clones, with some not included. The sample records approximately 470,000 clones, 87% being singletons. This clonotype was sampled from a woman younger than 35 who had recovered from COVID-19. The rearrangement uses TRBV2 and TRBJ1-5, with TRBD1 matching 8 bases. Sequences were obtained from PBMCs or T cells enriched from blood (not recorded which). CDR3 DNA: TGTGCCAGTGCCCAGGGGGCTGTAAGCAATCAGCCCCAGCATTTT. It specifies CASAQGAVSNQPQHF.